A selection of T cell receptor beta chains follows, all from one sample in a study of blood T cell repertoires in COVID-19. Clones were sequenced by immunoSEQ multiplex PCR, and TCRdb holds only the in-frame ones, with some missing. Among roughly 190,000 clones listed, less than 90% were seen once. The sample consisted of peripheral blood. Receptor source: a woman aged 40 to 50 with acute or convalescent COVID-19. CDR3s include the opening cysteine and the closing phenylalanine or tryptophan. A D gene is named only where the DNA matches it firmly. Only some rows state a clone size, as once, few, many or a class for expanded clones.

abundance: few; v_gene: TRBV5-6; d_gene: -; j_gene: TRBJ1-1; CDR3aa: CASSLDVWEWTW; CDR3nt: TGTGCCAGCAGCTTGGACGTTTGGGAGTGGACTTGG
abundance: -; v_gene: TRBV6-5; d_gene: -; j_gene: TRBJ2-1; CDR3aa: CASRTGTRPYNEQFF; CDR3nt: TGTGCCAGCAGGACCGGGACACGTCCCTACAATGAGCAGTTCTTC
abundance: -; v_gene: TRBV28; d_gene: TRBD1; j_gene: TRBJ1-4; CDR3aa: CATLQGLGEKLFF; CDR3nt: TGTGCCACCTTACAGGGGTTGGGTGAAAAACTGTTTTTT
abundance: -; v_gene: TRBV5-1; d_gene: -; j_gene: TRBJ1-1; CDR3aa: CASSMPGVEAFF; CDR3nt: TGCGCCAGCAGCATGCCGGGGGTTGAAGCTTTCTTT
abundance: -; v_gene: TRBV6-5; d_gene: TRBD2; j_gene: TRBJ2-1; CDR3aa: CASRRLAGIVNEQFF; CDR3nt: TGTGCCAGCAGACGACTAGCGGGAATCGTGAATGAGCAGTTCTTC
abundance: -; v_gene: TRBV10-3; d_gene: TRBD1; j_gene: TRBJ2-7; CDR3aa: CASRGDSYEQYF; CDR3nt: TGTGCCAGTCGAGGGGACAGCTACGAGCAGTACTTC
abundance: -; v_gene: TRBV7-9; d_gene: -; j_gene: TRBJ2-4; CDR3aa: CASSLGHSGDIQYF; CDR3nt: TGTGCCAGCAGCTTAGGCCACTCCGGGGACATTCAGTACTTC
abundance: -; v_gene: TRBV19; d_gene: TRBD2; j_gene: TRBJ2-7; CDR3aa: CASGTSNYEQYF; CDR3nt: TGTGCCAGCGGGACTAGTAACTACGAGCAGTACTTC
abundance: -; v_gene: TRBV9; d_gene: -; j_gene: TRBJ1-1; CDR3aa: CASSVAQVATEAFF; CDR3nt: TGTGCCAGCAGCGTAGCTCAAGTGGCCACTGAAGCTTTCTTT
abundance: -; v_gene: TRBV7-9; d_gene: -; j_gene: TRBJ2-1; CDR3aa: CASSQYTGNEQFF; CDR3nt: TGTGCCAGCAGCCAGTATACAGGGAATGAGCAGTTCTTC
abundance: -; v_gene: TRBV2; d_gene: -; j_gene: TRBJ2-5; CDR3aa: CASMADSAGETQYF; CDR3nt: TGTGCCAGCATGGCGGACAGCGCCGGAGAGACCCAGTACTTC
abundance: -; v_gene: TRBV27; d_gene: -; j_gene: TRBJ2-5; CDR3aa: CASNTSRGSPPDF; CDR3nt: TGTGCCAGCAACACTAGCAGGGGGTCTCCCCCGGACTTC
abundance: -; v_gene: TRBV11-2; d_gene: TRBD1; j_gene: TRBJ1-5; CDR3aa: CASSLEGQGGLDQPQHF; CDR3nt: TGTGCCAGCAGCTTAGAAGGGCAGGGGGGTTTGGATCAGCCCCAGCATTTT
abundance: -; v_gene: TRBV7-9; d_gene: -; j_gene: TRBJ2-7; CDR3aa: CASSLPGSPYEQYF; CDR3nt: TGTGCCAGCAGCCTCCCCGGGTCGCCTTACGAGCAGTACTTC
abundance: once; v_gene: TRBV30; d_gene: -; j_gene: TRBJ1-5; CDR3aa: CAWSVAEAQPQHF; CDR3nt: TGTGCCTGGAGTGTGGCAGAGGCTCAGCCCCAGCATTTT
abundance: -; v_gene: TRBV27; d_gene: -; j_gene: TRBJ2-3; CDR3aa: CASRLGTLGTQYF; CDR3nt: TGTGCCAGCAGATTGGGGACTCTTGGTACGCAGTATTTT
abundance: -; v_gene: TRBV28; d_gene: TRBD2; j_gene: TRBJ2-5; CDR3aa: CASSPASGRGSEETQYF; CDR3nt: TGTGCCAGCAGCCCGGCAAGCGGGAGAGGGTCGGAAGAGACCCAGTACTTC
abundance: -; v_gene: TRBV18; d_gene: TRBD2; j_gene: TRBJ2-3; CDR3aa: CASSPPLAGTDTQYF; CDR3nt: TGTGCCAGCTCACCACCGCTAGCGGGCACAGATACGCAGTATTTT
abundance: -; v_gene: TRBV13; d_gene: TRBD2; j_gene: TRBJ2-1; CDR3aa: CASSFNLAGSDEQFF; CDR3nt: TGTGCCAGCAGCTTTAACCTAGCGGGCTCGGATGAGCAGTTCTTC
abundance: -; v_gene: TRBV5-8; d_gene: -; j_gene: TRBJ1-3; CDR3aa: CASSLGEQGNTIYF; CDR3nt: TGTGCCAGCAGCTTGGGAGAGCAAGGAAACACCATATATTTT
abundance: -; v_gene: TRBV29-1; d_gene: TRBD2; j_gene: TRBJ2-3; CDR3aa: CSVPGGVGTDTQYF; CDR3nt: TGCAGCGTGCCGGGAGGGGTTGGCACAGATACGCAGTATTTT
abundance: -; v_gene: TRBV5-6; d_gene: TRBD2; j_gene: TRBJ2-1; CDR3aa: CASSSGLAGSYNEQFF; CDR3nt: TGTGCCAGCAGCTCTGGACTAGCGGGATCCTACAATGAGCAGTTCTTC
abundance: -; v_gene: TRBV4-1; d_gene: TRBD1; j_gene: TRBJ1-1; CDR3aa: CASREGANTEAFF; CDR3nt: TGCGCCAGCCGTGAGGGGGCAAACACTGAAGCTTTCTTT
abundance: -; v_gene: TRBV5-1; d_gene: -; j_gene: TRBJ1-6; CDR3aa: CASSLQAPYNSPLHF; CDR3nt: TGCGCCAGCAGCTTGCAGGCCCCCTATAATTCACCCCTCCACTTT
abundance: -; v_gene: TRBV7-9; d_gene: -; j_gene: TRBJ1-4; CDR3aa: CASSSRQADEKLFF; CDR3nt: TGTGCCAGCAGCTCCCGACAGGCGGATGAAAAACTGTTTTTT
abundance: -; v_gene: TRBV11-3; d_gene: -; j_gene: TRBJ2-7; CDR3aa: CASSLLNPVYEQYF; CDR3nt: TGTGCCAGCAGCCTACTAAACCCAGTGTACGAGCAGTACTTC
abundance: few; v_gene: TRBV10-3; d_gene: TRBD1; j_gene: TRBJ1-1; CDR3aa: CAISGGQGGNTEAFF; CDR3nt: TGTGCCATCAGTGGAGGACAGGGGGGGAACACTGAAGCTTTCTTT
abundance: -; v_gene: TRBV7-9; d_gene: -; j_gene: TRBJ2-5; CDR3aa: CASSLVVVETKETQYF; CDR3nt: TGTGCCAGCAGCTTAGTTGTTGTAGAGACTAAAGAGACCCAGTACTTC
abundance: -; v_gene: TRBV18; d_gene: TRBD2; j_gene: TRBJ2-4; CDR3aa: CASSPSGGNQNIQYF; CDR3nt: TGTGCCAGCTCACCTTCGGGAGGGAACCAAAACATTCAGTACTTC
abundance: -; v_gene: TRBV5-6; d_gene: -; j_gene: TRBJ2-7; CDR3aa: CASSQGLKTYEQYF; CDR3nt: TGTGCCAGCAGTCAAGGACTGAAAACCTACGAGCAGTACTTC
abundance: -; v_gene: TRBV2; d_gene: -; j_gene: TRBJ1-3; CDR3aa: CAKRRMGSTIYF; CDR3nt: TGTGCCAAAAGGAGAATGGGGAGCACCATATATTTT
abundance: -; v_gene: TRBV30; d_gene: TRBD1; j_gene: TRBJ1-5; CDR3aa: CAWSPTGVGQPQHF; CDR3nt: TGTGCCTGGAGCCCCACAGGGGTGGGCCAGCCCCAGCATTTT